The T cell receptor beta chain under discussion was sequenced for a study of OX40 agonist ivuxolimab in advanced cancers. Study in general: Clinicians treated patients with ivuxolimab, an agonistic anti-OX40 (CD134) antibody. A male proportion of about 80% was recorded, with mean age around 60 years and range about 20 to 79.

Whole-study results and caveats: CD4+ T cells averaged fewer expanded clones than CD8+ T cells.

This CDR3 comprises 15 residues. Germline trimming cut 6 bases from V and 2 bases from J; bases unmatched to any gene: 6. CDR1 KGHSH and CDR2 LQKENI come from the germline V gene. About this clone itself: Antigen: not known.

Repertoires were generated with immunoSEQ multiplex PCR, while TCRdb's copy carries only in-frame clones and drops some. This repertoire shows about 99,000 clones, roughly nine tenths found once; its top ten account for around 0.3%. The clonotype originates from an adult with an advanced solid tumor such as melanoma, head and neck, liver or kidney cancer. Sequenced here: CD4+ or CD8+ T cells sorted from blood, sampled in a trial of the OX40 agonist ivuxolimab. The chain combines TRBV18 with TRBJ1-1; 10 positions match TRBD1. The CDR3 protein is CASSARQGANTEAFF. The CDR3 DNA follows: TGTGCCAGCTCGGCCAGACAGGGGGCCAACACTGAAGCTTTCTTT.